This T cell receptor (beta chain) derives from a study of Graves' ophthalmopathy and Graves' hyperthyroidism. The CDR3 spans 15 residues. Looked up from germline, CDR1 is LGHNT and CDR2 is FRNRAP. Transcripts of RNA were the source for amplifying TCR beta CDR3 regions. HTBI primers were used in a first-round RT-PCR, which preceded a second-round multiplex PCR. MiXCR, run by TCRdb on the multiplex PCR reads, gives a single entry per CDR3 protein. The top ten clones hold approximately 7% of a sample with 23,000 or so distinct CDR3 sequences, around 50% of them seen once. New diagnoses, under 2 months' duration, and ages 18 to 65 characterized the hyperthyroidism patients. As concerns this clonotype: Because it lacks the conserved phenylalanine or tryptophan at the end, this CDR3 is likely a read error.

The chain joins TRBV12-5 to TRBJ1-5; D might be TRBD1 (6 bases). The TCR was taken from an adult woman with stable Graves' hyperthyroidism. Sample: peripheral blood. This chain's CDR3 is CASGLAVGGPQPQHL. The CDR3 DNA reads as TGTGCTAGCGGTTTGGCCGTGGGGGGGCCACAGCCCCAGCATCTT.